This T cell receptor (beta chain) was identified during a study of T cell changes during pregnancy in multiple sclerosis. Produced via immunoSEQ multiplex PCR; TCRdb's table is partial and in-frame only. The table records tens of thousands of clones, about nine tenths of them present only once. Deletions cut 5 bases from V and 3 bases from J, with 12 bases between. Germline V CDR1 and CDR2: SQVTM, ANQGSEA. This CDR3 is 13 amino acids long. Only a few counts were recorded for this clone. This TCR was sampled from a female donor with multiple sclerosis, enrolled in a pregnancy study. The sample consisted of CD8+ T cells from peripheral blood mononuclear cells, taken before pregnancy. This chain connects TRBV29-1 to TRBJ2-3; maybe TRBD1 (6 bases). The CDR3 DNA reads as TGCAGCGTTATCCAGGGACAAACAGATACGCAGTATTTT. It encodes CSVIQGQTDTQYF.